This T cell receptor (beta chain) was identified in a study of identifying expanded T cells in peripheral blood. Study-wide results and caveats: Across healthy donors, higher total template counts meant significantly greater roughly 2-week count variance. Technical replicates showed approximately 1.2 changed clones; roughly two weeks about 16; four weeks 19.

A note on this clone: Its antigen remains unknown.

Repertoires were generated with immunoSEQ multiplex PCR, while TCRdb's copy carries only in-frame clones and drops some. This sample has 90,000 to 100,000 clones, with 88% found just once. During the collection period, no donor immune events like infections were recorded. Germline CDR1 is SEHNR and CDR2 is FQNEAQ (reference sequence). J lost 8 bases, V lost 4 bases, and 10 bases had no gene match. This CDR3 is 15 amino acids long. This TCR derives from a person between 18 and 75 years old in good health. This chain links TRBV7-9 with TRBJ1-4; TRBD1 matches at 7 bases. Sequencing input: blood. CDR3 nucleotides: TGTGCCAGCAGCTCAGACAGGGCATCAGGGGAAAAACTGTTTTTT. This translates into CASSSDRASGEKLFF.